This TCR beta chain was sequenced during a study of blood T cell repertoires in COVID-19. About the research overall: The United States, Italy and Spain were the sources of the acute and convalescent COVID-19 samples. The cDNA or gDNA used as material had been derived from T cells, B-cell-depleted T cells, or PBMCs.

V was cut by 2 bases and J by 7 bases, with 11 bases left in between. The germline gives CDR1 KGHSH, CDR2 LQKENI. The CDR3 spans 13 residues. In the source study's methods: Quantification of nucleated cells was approximated via reference gene primer amplification. The method was immunoSEQ multiplex PCR; TCRdb's version includes in-frame clones alone and lacks a portion of them. Clonal size and the V and J genes are those of that table, whereas D and trimming came from the DNA. The sample yields roughly 80,000 clones, around 81% seen once. Sequencing input: peripheral blood. This chain uses TRBV18 with TRBJ1-2; tentative D call: TRBD1 (5 bases). This receptor was identified in an elderly man with acute or convalescent COVID-19. CDR3 protein: CASSPAGDRGYTF. Here the CDR3 DNA reads TGTGCCAGCTCACCAGCGGGGGATCGTGGCTACACCTTC.